The 30 T cell receptor beta chains reported below all come from one sample, sequenced in a study of T cells in Graves' hyperthyroidism and ophthalmopathy (dated by TCRdb to the late 2010s). Library construction relied on multiplex PCR. The sequencing machine was an Illumina HiSeq 2000. The TCR beta CDR3 regions were amplified from the RNA transcripts. A first-round RT-PCR of the TCR CDR3 used the HTBI primer set with the Qiagen OneStep RT-PCR kit. TCRdb trimmed public reads at Q25 via fastp, called clones via MiXCR and kept in-frame beta chains. CDR3 protein duplicates are merged, each entry listing the most common genes and DNA. In all, the sample holds over 250,000 distinct CDR3 sequences, and less than 30% of those were seen once. The leading ten clones occupy around 28% of the sample. The sequenced sample consisted of blood. All receptors come from a man aged 40-55 years with Graves' hyperthyroidism that later progressed to Graves' ophthalmopathy.

This chain uses TRBV28 with TRBJ1-5, with D unresolved. This CDR3 has 16 residues. Looked up from germline, CDR1 is MDHEN and CDR2 is SYDVKM. V shed 6 bases and J shed 3 bases, with 18 bases lying between them. The CDR3 DNA is TGTGCCAGCAGCTCAACTCCCTCTCCAGACAATCAGCCCCAGCATTTT. This translates into CASSSTPSPDNQPQHF.

The V call is TRBV10-1, the J call TRBJ1-1, with no clear D. CDR1 is WNHNN and CDR2 is SYGVQD in the germline V gene (reference sequence). The CDR3 runs to 15 residues. With 2 bases removed from V and 0 bases from J, the gap between germline ends came to 10 bases. CDR3 coding DNA: TGCGCCAGCAGTGAGGGCAGAGATCTGAACACTGAAGCTTTCTTT. It translates to CASSEGRDLNTEAFF.

The sample holds many counts of this clonotype. This chain uses TRBV14 with TRBJ2-2; D is perhaps TRBD2 (5 bases). Germline V gene data show CDR1 as SGHDN and CDR2 as FVKESK. The CDR3 has 17 residues. Trimming stripped 0 bases from V and 3 bases from J, with 14 bases between. The CDR3 loop reads CASSQDGPGYDTGELFF. CDR3 nucleotide sequence: TGTGCCAGCAGCCAAGATGGACCGGGGTATGACACCGGGGAGCTGTTTTTT.

At least ten counts were recorded for this clonotype. The chain has TRBV6-5 and TRBJ1-2; 10 nucleotides agree with TRBD1. CDR3 size: 16 residues. Germline V gene sequence: CDR1 MNHEY, CDR2 SVGAGI. V lost 4 bases to trimming and J lost 6 bases; unmatched junction nucleotides: 11. The CDR3 spells CASSFYGTGDIHGYTF. CDR3 DNA: TGTGCCAGCAGTTTTTACGGGACAGGGGATATTCATGGCTACACCTTC.

Ten or more counts support this clonotype. V is TRBV20-1 and J is TRBJ2-7; 7 bases line up with TRBD1. The V gene end was trimmed by 6 bases and the J gene end by 3 bases; junction bases not matched to a gene: 11. The germline CDR1 and CDR2 sequences are DFQATT and SNEGSKA (reference sequence). CDR3 length equals 14 residues. CDR3 nucleotide sequence: TGCAGTGCCAACCGACAGGGACCCTACTACGAGCAGTACTTC. Its protein product is CSANRQGPYYEQYF.

This clonotype was recorded at least ten times. The rearrangement links TRBV7-3 to TRBJ1-1; D is uncertain. Germline CDR1 SGHTA, CDR2 FQGTGA. V was shortened by 8 bases and J by 1 base, with 11 bases between the two germline ends. CDR3 length: 13 residues. The CDR3 nucleotides are TGTGCCAGCGGGATCCAACCGAACACTGAAGCTTTCTTT. Residues: CASGIQPNTEAFF.

This clonotype has a count of ten or more. The chain is built from TRBV12-3 or TRBV12-4 and TRBJ1-2; D is unclear. The CDR3 sequence is 12 residues long. V was cut by 2 bases and J by 8 bases, with 9 bases left in between. DNA for the CDR3: TGTGCCAGCAGTTTATCAGGTTTAGGCTACACCTTC. Amino acid sequence: CASSLSGLGYTF.

The rearrangement joins TRBV6-1 to TRBJ1-2; D may be TRBD1 (5 bases). This CDR3 has 13 amino acids. The V and J ends lost 6 bases and 5 bases respectively, with 13 bases between them. The germline gives CDR1 MNHNS, CDR2 SASEGT. CDR3 sequence reads: CASRTTTGYGYTF. CDR3 DNA: TGTGCCAGCAGAACTACCACAGGTTATGGCTACACCTTC.

This clonotype was seen at least ten times. The J gene is TRBJ2-6, the V gene TRBV5-1; D remains unclear. CDR3 length: 13 residues. V was pared by 7 bases and J by 0 bases, with 5 bases between. Per germline, CDR1 SGHRS and CDR2 YFSETQ. The CDR3 sequence is CASRTSGANVLTF. The CDR3 DNA follows: TGCGCCAGCCGGACCTCTGGGGCCAACGTCCTGACTTTC.

This clonotype was detected many times. The chain links TRBV12-3 or TRBV12-4 to TRBJ1-5; 10 nucleotides align to TRBD1. The CDR3 has 14 amino acids. The V segment lost 6 bases and the J segment 3 bases; nucleotides outside the gene matches: 2. The DNA of the CDR3 is TGTGCCAGCAGGACAGGGGGCGTCAATCAGCCCCAGCATTTT. As protein: CASRTGGVNQPQHF.

This clonotype came up many times. The chain combines TRBV27 with TRBJ1-1; 7 bases align to TRBD1. Germline CDR1 is MNHEY and CDR2 is SMNVEV (reference sequence). Trimming removed 4 bases from V and 3 bases from J; junction bases left unmatched: 2. The CDR3 length is 13 residues. Written as DNA, the CDR3 is TGTGCCAGCAGTTCCAGGGGGGACACTGAAGCTTTCTTT. Translation: CASSSRGDTEAFF.

In regard to this clonotype: A much more abundant neighbour one base away suggests this may be a read error. Here the CDR3 DNA reads TGTGCCTGGAGTTTCAACGCTGAAGCTTTCTTT. Its protein is CAWSFNAEAFF. This chain joins TRBV30 and TRBJ1-1; D is unresolved. The germline V and J ends were trimmed by 2 bases and 6 bases, with 7 bases remaining between them. This CDR3 has 11 residues. CDR1 GTSNPN and CDR2 SVGIG come from the germline V gene (reference sequence).

The V call is TRBV9, the J call TRBJ2-2, with 13 bases matching TRBD2. Trimming removed 3 bases from V and 6 bases from J; junction bases left unmatched: 14. Germline CDR1 and CDR2: SGDLS and YYNGEE. The CDR3 sequence is 19 residues long. The CDR3 coding sequence is TGTGCCAGCAGCGAGGGACGCTTCGGACTAGCGGGAGAACCCGGGGAGCTGTTTTTT. Translated, it gives CASSEGRFGLAGEPGELFF.

This clonotype was detected many times. The rearrangement links TRBV4-2 to TRBJ1-1; unclear D gene. Trimming left V 0 bases short and J 4 bases short, with 9 bases between. This CDR3 is 14 amino acids long. CDR1 is LGHNA and CDR2 is YNFKEQ in the germline V gene. This CDR3 is CASSQDHVVTEAFF. As DNA, the CDR3 is TGTGCCAGCAGCCAAGATCATGTGGTCACTGAAGCTTTCTTT.

This clonotype has at least ten counts. The V and J genes are TRBV24-1 and TRBJ2-2; D possibly corresponds to TRBD2 (6 bases). Germline V lookup: CDR1 KGHDR, CDR2 SFDVKD. CDR3 length: 15 residues. V lost 4 bases to trimming and J lost 2 bases, with 10 bases between them. The CDR3 nucleotides read TGTGCCACCAGTGACCGCGGACTAAACACCGGGGAGCTGTTTTTT. Protein product: CATSDRGLNTGELFF.

V is TRBV19 and J is TRBJ2-6; no definite D call. The V gene lost 7 bases and the J gene lost 0 bases, with 7 bases spanning the gap. From germline, CDR1 is LNHDA and CDR2 SQIVND (reference sequence). This CDR3 spans 14 amino acids. Here the CDR3 reads CASNPGSGANVLTF. CDR3 nucleotides: TGTGCCAGTAACCCAGGCTCTGGGGCCAACGTCCTGACTTTC.

This clonotype has a count of ten or more. V gene TRBV3-1 combines with J gene TRBJ1-3; tentative D call: TRBD1 (5 bases). The CDR3 extends over 16 amino acids. Trimming removed 1 base at V and 3 bases at J, with 13 bases between. Looked up from germline, CDR1 is LGHDT and CDR2 is YNNKEL (reference sequence). The CDR3 DNA is TGTGCCAGCAGCCAAGCAGGGATGGGAGATGGAAACACCATATATTTT. This translates into CASSQAGMGDGNTIYF.

In this sample, this clonotype turned up a few times. The chain joins TRBV6-1 to TRBJ2-5; maybe TRBD1 (6 bases). Trimming stripped 2 bases from V and 4 bases from J, with 17 bases between. Germline lookup yields CDR1 MNHNS and CDR2 SASEGT. CDR3 length equals 16 residues. This CDR3 is CASSELSRGKGETQYF. In nucleotides, the CDR3 is TGTGCCAGCAGTGAACTCTCAAGGGGGAAGGGAGAGACCCAGTACTTC.

The chain couples TRBV12-3 or TRBV12-4 to TRBJ2-2; no clear D gene. Trimming removed 6 bases from V and 7 bases from J, with 12 bases in between. The CDR3 runs to 13 residues. The CDR3 DNA reads TGTGCCAGCAGACTCGGGCCCTTCGGGGAGCTGTTTTTT. It codes for CASRLGPFGELFF.

The chain has TRBV6-1 and TRBJ2-7; 7 bases align to TRBD1. The CDR3 totals 13 residues. Germline V gene sequence: CDR1 MNHNS, CDR2 SASEGT. The junction had 8 bases not matched to a gene; V was cut back by 4 bases and J by 8 bases. The CDR3 region has the DNA TGTGCCAGCAGTGGGACAGGTCTTTTGCAGCAGTACTTC. It translates to CASSGTGLLQQYF.

This clonotype showed up many times. The chain employs TRBV12-3 or TRBV12-4 and TRBJ1-1, with 7 bases aligning to TRBD1. This CDR3 spans 14 amino acids. V was clipped by 5 bases and J by 8 bases; unmatched bases: 11. The CDR3, as DNA: TGTGCCAGCAGTCCCCTGGGAGGGGGCACCGAAGCTTTCTTT. Its translation is CASSPLGGGTEAFF.

This clonotype was picked up many times. The chain employs TRBV6-4 and TRBJ2-2; tentative D call: TRBD2 (5 bases). CDR3 length: 14 residues. Deletions cut 4 bases from V and 6 bases from J, with 12 bases between. CDR1 MRHNA and CDR2 SNTAGT come from the germline V gene. The CDR3 loop is CASSVTSPPGELFF. The CDR3 DNA follows: TGTGCCAGCAGTGTAACTAGTCCCCCCGGGGAGCTGTTTTTT.

This clonotype has a count of ten or more. V and J are TRBV7-9 and TRBJ1-1; D not certain. CDR3 size: 14 residues. The V and J ends lost 3 bases and 4 bases respectively, with 12 bases between them. Germline CDR1 and CDR2: SEHNR and FQNEAQ (reference sequence). The CDR3 reads CASSFGGLGTEAFF. The CDR3, as DNA: TGTGCCAGCAGCTTCGGAGGGTTGGGCACTGAAGCTTTCTTT.

This sequence joins TRBV30 and TRBJ1-1; 7 bases are shared with TRBD1. The germline gives CDR1 GTSNPN, CDR2 SVGIG (reference sequence). The CDR3 runs 15 residues. J lost 1 base, V lost 1 base, and 6 bases had no gene match. Written as DNA, the CDR3 is TGTGCCTGGAGTGAACCGGGACAGAGGAACACTGAAGCTTTCTTT. It codes for CAWSEPGQRNTEAFF.

This clonotype was recorded at least ten times. V gene TRBV18 combines with J gene TRBJ2-5; 10 bases agree with TRBD1. Germline CDR1 KGHSH, CDR2 LQKENI. The CDR3 consists of 15 residues. Trimming removed 0 bases from V and 4 bases from J; junction bases left unmatched: 2. The CDR3 bases are TGTGCCAGCTCACCACCGGGACAGGGGTTAGAGACCCAGTACTTC. Amino acids: CASSPPGQGLETQYF.

The genes are TRBV6-1 and TRBJ2-7; D is uncertain. Germline V gives CDR1 MNHNS, CDR2 SASEGT. The CDR3 has 12 amino acids. Trimming stripped 6 bases from V and 7 bases from J, with 13 bases between. The DNA for the CDR3 is TGTGCCAGCAGCGGTATCCCTTGGGAGCAGTACTTC. Translating gives CASSGIPWEQYF.

The chain couples TRBV6-1 to TRBJ2-2; TRBD2 matches 9 bases. Germline values: CDR1 MNHNS, CDR2 SASEGT. V lost 0 bases to trimming and J lost 8 bases; unmatched junction nucleotides: 10. This CDR3 has 17 amino acids. CDR3 bases: TGTGCCAGCAGTGAAGCTGGCGCGGGAGGGCCATTTGGGGAGCTGTTTTTT. It encodes CASSEAGAGGPFGELFF.

The V call is TRBV6-1, the J call TRBJ1-2, with D maybe TRBD1 (6 bases). The CDR3 covers 12 residues. V gave up 5 bases and J gave up 8 bases, with 12 bases separating them. CDR1 is MNHNS, CDR2 SASEGT, per germline. The DNA of the CDR3 is TGTGCCAGCAGTCCCCAGGGGTCCGGCTACACCTTC. Translation: CASSPQGSGYTF.

This clonotype was counted ten times or more. V is TRBV12-3 or TRBV12-4 and J is TRBJ2-6; 7 bases match TRBD1. V dropped 11 bases and J dropped 0; count of bases not matched to a gene: 7. The CDR3 loop spans 15 amino acids. CDR3 sequence: CASRTGNSGANVLTF. In DNA, the CDR3 is TGTGCCTCCCGGACAGGAAACTCTGGGGCCAACGTCCTGACTTTC.

This clonotype has ten or more counts. The chain carries TRBV6-2 or TRBV6-3 and TRBJ2-7; the D is unclear. The CDR3 extends over 13 amino acids. CDR1 MNHEY and CDR2 SVGEGT come from the germline V gene. Trimming stripped 7 bases from V and 6 bases from J, with 16 bases between. This CDR3 reads CASKDGLTSEQYF. The DNA for the CDR3 is TGTGCCAGCAAGGATGGGTTAACGTCCGAGCAGTACTTC.